This TCR beta chain appears in the sequencing data of a study of T cell responses to AZD1222 COVID-19 vaccine (dated by TCRdb to 2020 to 2022). Regarding the research as a whole: AZD1222 recipients given second doses at about 4 weeks or at about 12 weeks were pooled, since spike-specific TCR depth and breadth were not found to differ between the two schedules. TCR sequencing covered roughly 230 trial participants: about 210 given two doses of AZD1222 and 26 given two doses of MenACWY control vaccine. Enrollment into the trials was organized by age into subgroups of 18-55, 56-69 and 70-plus years, and those subgroups contained roughly 140, 27 and 60 TCR-sequenced participants, respectively.

The CDR3 has 12 amino acids, counting the end cysteine and phenylalanine. Only CDR3 DNA is held: 36 bases, read in frame from base 1. V is pared back by 1 base and J by 12 bases, with 13 bases lying between the germline termini. Study-level results and caveats: No day 14 peak-response samples were available, so repertoires were characterized only after the peak T cell response. The whole spike protein was spanned by vaccine-associated CD4 TCRs, and dominant responses were seen in regions 160-218 and 743-854. Participants were mostly white British, with more females than males. The authors suggested clonal diversity may have been underestimated. Conclusions about previously exposed vaccinees were limited because only six AZD1222 recipients were SARS-CoV-2 seropositive at baseline. The 56-69-year group was small, and its depth increase did not reach significance, likely because of low power. Spike-specific TCR breadth and depth rose significantly after two AZD1222 doses compared with day 0 and with MenACWY recipients. Epitopes outside the regions mutated in the B.1.351 and B.1.1.7 variants were reportedly recognized by nearly half of the unique spike-specific TCRs.

The CDR3 regions of human TCRbeta chains were analyzed by immunosequencing. On the study's bioinformatics: TCRs in the repertoires were matched against a reference library of SARS-CoV-2-specific TCRs that had been generated with the MIRA antigen-specificity platform. Breadth was defined as the fraction of unique TCRs that were SARS-CoV-2-associated, and depth was defined as the fraction of total T cells that were SARS-CoV-2-associated. Using the MIRA data, each spike-specific TCR was mapped to the spike region that the TCR reacts to and placed in a CD4 or CD8 class. Log10-transformed breadth and depth values were compared by one-way ANOVA with Sidak's multiple comparisons tests. TCRdb obtained this table from immuneACCESS and retained in-frame rearrangements with V and J assigned. These tables miss some clones; where compared with another copy, unresolved V genes account for less than half of the shortfall, and the remainder is unexplained. V, J and clone size were drawn from that table, and D and trimming were deduced from the DNA. The sample table lists more than 110,000 clones, just over 90% of them with a count of one. The top ten clones comprise more than 8% of the sample.

Remarks on this clone: No cognate antigen has been identified for it. Base qualities were left out, and no much larger clone turns up one base away.

The label giving this sample's time point can be read as: baseline before first vaccination. The vaccinee samples were drawn from two UK trials, COV001 and COV002, one of which was a single-blind randomized controlled phase 2/3 trial testing AZD1222 (ChAdOx1 nCoV-19) in healthy adults. Trial participant PBMC samples were collected at day 0 and day 28 after the second dose for TCRbeta chain sequencing. The receptor's source is an adult in good health. Sequencing used peripheral blood, obtained on day 0 of AZD1222 vaccination. The rearranged segments are TRBV12-3 or TRBV12-4 and TRBJ2-7, with the D segment possibly TRBD1 or TRBD2, each aligning over 5 bases. The CDR3 reads CASSLGGSFVYF. The nucleotides read TGTGCCAGCAGTTTAGGGGGGTCCTTCGTGTACTTC.